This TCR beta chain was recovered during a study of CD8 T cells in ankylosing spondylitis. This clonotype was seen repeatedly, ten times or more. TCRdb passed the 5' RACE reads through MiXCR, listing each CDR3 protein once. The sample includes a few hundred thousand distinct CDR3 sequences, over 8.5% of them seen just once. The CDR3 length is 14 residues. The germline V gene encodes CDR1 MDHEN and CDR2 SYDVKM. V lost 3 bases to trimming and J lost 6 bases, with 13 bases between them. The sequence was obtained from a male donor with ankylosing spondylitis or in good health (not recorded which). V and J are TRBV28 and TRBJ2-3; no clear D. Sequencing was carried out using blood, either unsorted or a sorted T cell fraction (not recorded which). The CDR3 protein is CASSFESRSDTQYF. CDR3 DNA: TGTGCCAGCAGTTTTGAATCGCGGTCCGATACGCAGTATTTT.